The rows below give T cell receptor beta chains drawn from one sample of a study of human T cells and chemical hapten exposure. Each CDR3 protein gets one entry after TCRdb re-called the RACE reads with MiXCR. The repertoire includes roughly 250,000 distinct CDR3 sequences, about 9% of them detected once, and 2% to 3% sits in the top ten. The starting material was whole blood, obtained in connection with sensitization to the hapten diphenylcyclopropenone (DPC). All receptors come from a woman in her forties with alopecia areata. Some clones in this sample may be carry-over from other donors' samples. Each CDR3 is given with its conserved first and last residue. Fields, in order: D gene, clone size, J gene, V gene, CDR3 protein, CDR3 DNA. A D gene is named only where the DNA matches it firmly. Size tells how often a clone was seen (once, few, many) or the class of an expanded clone, and some rows leave it out.

D gene: -
clone size: -
J gene: TRBJ2-7
V gene: TRBV29-1
CDR3 protein: CSVTGSSSYEQYF
CDR3 DNA: TGCAGCGTTACAGGGTCGAGCTCCTACGAGCAGTACTTC

D gene: -
clone size: many
J gene: TRBJ2-5
V gene: TRBV6-5
CDR3 protein: CASSYGHLETQYF
CDR3 DNA: TGTGCCAGCAGTTACGGTCATTTGGAGACCCAGTACTTC

D gene: -
clone size: few
J gene: TRBJ2-3
V gene: TRBV6-2/TRBV6-3
CDR3 protein: CASSSSNTQYF
CDR3 DNA: TGTGCCAGCAGTTCCTCGAATACGCAGTATTTT

D gene: -
clone size: many
J gene: TRBJ2-7
V gene: TRBV29-1
CDR3 protein: CAVRQSLEQYF
CDR3 DNA: TGCGCCGTGAGACAGAGCCTCGAGCAGTACTTC

D gene: TRBD2
clone size: few
J gene: TRBJ2-1
V gene: TRBV7-2
CDR3 protein: CASSDLTGTSGKGEQFF
CDR3 DNA: TGTGCCAGCAGCGATTTAACCGGGACTAGCGGGAAAGGTGAGCAGTTCTTC

D gene: TRBD2
clone size: few
J gene: TRBJ2-7
V gene: TRBV6-2/TRBV6-3
CDR3 protein: CASRPALAGGPHEQYF
CDR3 DNA: TGTGCCAGCAGGCCTGCCCTAGCGGGAGGGCCCCACGAGCAGTACTTC

D gene: -
clone size: few
J gene: TRBJ1-4
V gene: TRBV5-5
CDR3 protein: CASSLFGVTTTNEKLFF
CDR3 DNA: TGTGCCAGCAGCTTGTTTGGGGTAACCACAACTAATGAAAAACTGTTTTTT

D gene: -
clone size: few
J gene: TRBJ1-6
V gene: TRBV27
CDR3 protein: CASTPGGGRYNSPLHF
CDR3 DNA: TGTGCCAGCACCCCAGGAGGGGGGCGTTATAATTCACCCCTCCACTTT

D gene: TRBD1
clone size: -
J gene: TRBJ2-1
V gene: TRBV5-1
CDR3 protein: CASSLVAGGNHYNEQFF
CDR3 DNA: TGCGCCAGCAGCTTGGTGGCAGGGGGCAACCACTACAATGAGCAGTTCTTC

D gene: -
clone size: -
J gene: TRBJ2-7
V gene: TRBV6-5
CDR3 protein: CASSYPLSGDSYEQYF
CDR3 DNA: TGTGCCAGCAGTTACCCTCTAAGCGGAGACTCCTACGAGCAGTACTTC

D gene: -
clone size: many
J gene: TRBJ2-7
V gene: TRBV5-1
CDR3 protein: CASSLEGTRTYEQYF
CDR3 DNA: TGCGCCAGCAGCTTGGAGGGCACTCGGACCTACGAGCAGTACTTC

D gene: -
clone size: many
J gene: TRBJ2-7
V gene: TRBV5-1
CDR3 protein: CASSLTLYEQYF
CDR3 DNA: TGCGCCAGCAGCTTGACGCTCTACGAGCAGTACTTC

D gene: -
clone size: few
J gene: TRBJ1-2
V gene: TRBV3-1
CDR3 protein: CASSRRNPQTGYTF
CDR3 DNA: TGTGCCAGCAGCCGACGGAATCCCCAAACCGGCTACACCTTC

D gene: -
clone size: -
J gene: TRBJ2-5
V gene: TRBV28
CDR3 protein: CASSPALLETQYF
CDR3 DNA: TGTGCCAGCAGCCCCGCCCTACTTGAGACCCAGTACTTC

D gene: TRBD2
clone size: many
J gene: TRBJ2-1
V gene: TRBV6-1
CDR3 protein: CASSVGLAAYNEQFF
CDR3 DNA: TGTGCCAGCAGTGTCGGACTAGCGGCTTACAATGAGCAGTTCTTC

D gene: -
clone size: few
J gene: TRBJ2-2
V gene: TRBV29-1
CDR3 protein: CSAQENSGELFF
CDR3 DNA: TGCAGCGCTCAAGAGAACTCCGGGGAGCTGTTTTTT

D gene: -
clone size: many
J gene: TRBJ1-5
V gene: TRBV4-1
CDR3 protein: CASSRDIGNQPQHF
CDR3 DNA: TGCGCCAGCAGCAGGGACATCGGCAATCAGCCCCAGCATTTT

D gene: TRBD2
clone size: -
J gene: TRBJ2-1
V gene: TRBV4-1
CDR3 protein: CASSPADASGNEQFF
CDR3 DNA: TGCGCCAGCAGCCCAGCCGATGCTAGCGGCAATGAGCAGTTCTTC

D gene: -
clone size: many
J gene: TRBJ2-1
V gene: TRBV5-1
CDR3 protein: CASSLGGSLNEQFF
CDR3 DNA: TGCGCCAGCAGCTTGGGGGGCTCCCTAAATGAGCAGTTCTTC

D gene: -
clone size: -
J gene: TRBJ1-4
V gene: TRBV28
CDR3 protein: CASRGVGREKLFF
CDR3 DNA: TGTGCCAGCAGGGGGGTCGGTCGTGAAAAACTGTTTTTT

D gene: -
clone size: many
J gene: TRBJ2-4
V gene: TRBV4-1
CDR3 protein: CASSQVRILAKNIQYF
CDR3 DNA: TGCGCCAGCAGCCAAGTCAGAATCCTAGCCAAAAACATTCAGTACTTC

D gene: TRBD1
clone size: many
J gene: TRBJ1-5
V gene: TRBV28
CDR3 protein: CASSLGQGRQPQHF
CDR3 DNA: TGTGCCAGCAGCTTGGGACAGGGAAGGCAGCCCCAGCATTTT